The 5 T cell receptor beta chains below come from one sample, sequenced in a study of CXCR3 chemokines and chemotherapy response in bladder cancer. TCRdb processed the PCR reads anew with MiXCR; each CDR3 protein has one entry. The sample has 3,000 to 3,500 distinct CDR3 sequences; roughly 15% are singletons. The specimen was collected from a patient whose treatment included neoadjuvant chemotherapy. Receptor source: a human donor with bladder cancer that did not respond to neoadjuvant chemotherapy.

This clonotype was recorded at least ten times. This rearrangement joins TRBV12-5 to TRBJ2-5, with D possibly matching TRBD2 (6 bases). Germline V CDR1 and CDR2: LGHNT, FRNRAP. V was pared by 1 base and J by 2 bases, with 23 bases between. The CDR3 length is 19 residues. The CDR3 spells CASGLELAPDLSIQETQYF. The CDR3 nucleotides read TGTGCTAGTGGTTTGGAACTAGCCCCCGACCTTTCGATTCAAGAGACCCAGTACTTC.

This clonotype was observed many times. This chain uses TRBV5-4 with TRBJ1-1; the match to TRBD1 covers 8 bases. This CDR3 spans 15 amino acids. Germline lookup yields CDR1 SGHNT and CDR2 YYREEE (reference sequence). V shed 0 bases, J shed 4 bases, and the junction held 5 bases outside the gene matches. The CDR3 region is CASSLGGQGTTEAFF. The CDR3 DNA is TGTGCCAGCAGCTTGGGAGGACAGGGAACCACTGAAGCTTTCTTT.

Relative to its sample, this clonotype is medium-sized (0.01 to 0.1%). The chain uses TRBV5-4 and TRBJ1-3, with TRBD1 identical over 7 bases. The CDR3 contains 14 residues. Germline CDR1 SGHNT, CDR2 YYREEE (reference sequence). V gave up 4 bases and J gave up 0 bases; unmatched junction bases: 1. The CDR3 DNA follows: TGTGCCAGCAGCCGACAGGGCTCTGGAAACACCATATATTTT. Residues: CASSRQGSGNTIYF.

By share, this clonotype counts as medium-sized. The chain links TRBV10-3 to TRBJ1-4; tentative D call: TRBD1 (6 bases). Germline CDR1 reads ENHRY; CDR2 reads SYGVKD. CDR3 length equals 13 residues. Trimming removed 8 bases at V and 5 bases at J, with 12 bases between. The DNA for the CDR3 is TGTGCCATCCGGAGACAGGCAAATGAAAAACTGTTTTTT. It is translated as CAIRRQANEKLFF.

This CDR3 is CASSWGDSDGEQYF. The CDR3 DNA follows: TGTGCCAGCAGCTGGGGGGACAGCGACGGCGAGCAGTACTTC. V is TRBV5-6 and J is TRBJ2-7; tentatively, D is TRBD1 (7 bases). The V and J ends lost 3 bases and 6 bases respectively, with 16 bases between them. Germline values: CDR1 SGHDT, CDR2 YYEEEE. There are 14 residues in the CDR3. Drawing the rest from reference TRBV5-6 and TRBJ2-7, the complete variable domain is DAGVTQSPTHLIKTRGQQVTLRCSPKSGHDTVSWYQQALGQGPQFIFQYYEEEERQRGNFPDRFSGHQFPNYSSELNVNALLLGDSALYLCASSWGDSDGEQYFGPGTRLTVT.